A single sample is the source of the 32 T cell receptor beta chains below, sequenced in a study of blood T cells in healthy people across ages. With a J-beta primer mix and a sample-barcoded 5' primer, a second PCR ran 7 to 11 cycles. TCRdb reanalysed the 5' RACE reads using MiXCR and keeps one entry per CDR3 protein. The table has about 970,000 distinct CDR3 sequences, around 54% seen once. The sequencing input was blood. Receptors originate from a woman aged 55-70 years in good health.

The V gene is TRBV4-1, the J gene TRBJ2-5; a weak D match, TRBD2 (5 bases). The germline V gene has CDR1 MGHRA and CDR2 YSYEKL. The CDR3 contains 14 residues. The germline V and J ends were trimmed by 1 base and 11 bases, with 17 bases remaining between them. CDR3 bases: TGCGCCAGCAGCCAAGCTGAGAGGGAAAAGGCTCAGTACTTC. It yields the protein CASSQAEREKAQYF.

This chain links TRBV7-2 with TRBJ2-7, with 9 positions matching TRBD1. The CDR3 covers 14 residues. Per germline, CDR1 SGHTA and CDR2 FQGNSA. The V gene end was trimmed by 5 bases and the J gene end by 2 bases; junction bases not matched to a gene: 4. The CDR3 coding sequence is TGTGCCAGCAGCGCCTACAGGGGGCCCTACGAGCAGTACTTC. Its translation: CASSAYRGPYEQYF.

The rearrangement joins TRBV4-1 to TRBJ2-7, with D maybe TRBD2 (6 bases). The germline V gene has CDR1 MGHRA and CDR2 YSYEKL. This CDR3 contains 13 residues. The V gene lost 3 bases and the J gene lost 5 bases, with 11 bases spanning the gap. The CDR3 sequence: CASSQSSGDEQYF. In nucleotides, the CDR3 is TGCGCCAGCAGCCAGAGTTCGGGAGACGAGCAGTACTTC.

The CDR3 loop is CASSSRTSGVGNEQFF. The CDR3, as DNA: TGTGCCAGCAGCTCCCGGACTAGCGGGGTGGGGAATGAGCAGTTCTTC. The chain uses TRBV9 and TRBJ2-1; 12 nucleotides align to TRBD2. This CDR3 region has 16 residues. Germline V gene lookup returns CDR1 SGDLS and CDR2 YYNGEE. V shed 4 bases and J 7 bases; nucleotides not matched to a gene: 9. The full variable domain, completed using reference TRBV9 and TRBJ2-1, is DSGVTQTPKHLITATGQRVTLRCSPRSGDLSVYWYQQSLDQGLQFLIQYYNGEERAKGNILERFSAQQFPDLHSELNLSSLELGDSALYFCASSSRTSGVGNEQFFGPGTRLTVL.

The rearrangement uses TRBV4-2 and TRBJ2-1; D call uncertain. V lost 0 bases, J lost 2 bases, and 8 bases lay in between. CDR1 is LGHNA, CDR2 YNFKEQ, per germline. The CDR3 loop spans 15 amino acids. The CDR3 coding sequence is TGTGCCAGCAGCCAAGAATCTAGAACCTACAATGAGCAGTTCTTC. It codes for CASSQESRTYNEQFF.

V usage is TRBV6-2 or TRBV6-3 and J usage is TRBJ2-4; TRBD2 matches at 13 bases. Gene TRBJ2-7 matches the end of the DNA better, so the J call may be wrong. Germline assignment: CDR1 MNHEY and CDR2 SVGEGT. The CDR3 covers 17 residues. For the CDR3, the DNA is TGTGCCAGCAGCAACCTAATTACTAGCGGGAGGGGAGACGAGCAGTACTTC. This codes for CASSNLITSGRGDEQYF.

The rearrangement links TRBV12-3 or TRBV12-4 to TRBJ2-3; 9 bases are shared with TRBD1. The junction had 12 bases not matched to a gene; V was cut back by 3 bases and J by 5 bases. CDR3 size: 17 residues. This chain's CDR3 is CASSFWAGTGRRDTQYF. The CDR3 coding sequence is TGTGCCAGCAGTTTTTGGGCCGGGACAGGGAGGAGAGATACGCAGTATTTT.

The V and J genes are TRBV4-2 and TRBJ2-3, with D maybe TRBD2 (6 bases). The germline V gene encodes CDR1 LGHNA and CDR2 YNFKEQ. The length of the CDR3 is 17 residues. V lost 1 base and J 6 bases, leaving 20 bases between the germline ends. CDR3 coding DNA: TGTGCCAGCAGCCAAGTGCCCCCTAGCGCCTTGGGGGATACGCAGTATTTT. This gives the protein CASSQVPPSALGDTQYF.

This clonotype was observed at least ten times. The V call is TRBV29-1, the J call TRBJ2-3; 10 bases match TRBD2. This CDR3 comprises 13 residues. Germline V gene sequence: CDR1 SQVTM, CDR2 ANQGSEA. CDR3 loop: CSAGTSGTDTQYF. The CDR3 DNA is TGCAGTGCCGGGACTAGCGGCACAGATACGCAGTATTTT.

The chain has TRBV3-1 and TRBJ2-2; D gene unclear. Germline V CDR1 and CDR2: LGHDT, YNNKEL (reference sequence). The CDR3 loop spans 14 amino acids. V lost 0 bases, J lost 8 bases, and 10 bases lay in between. CDR3 DNA: TGTGCCAGCAGCCAAGATCTTGTGAGGGGGGAGCTGTTTTTT. It codes for CASSQDLVRGELFF. The full variable domain, with the rest looked up from reference TRBV3-1 and TRBJ2-2, is DTAVSQTPKYLVTQMGNDKSIKCEQNLGHDTMYWYKQDSKKFLKIMFSYNNKELIINETVPNRFSPKSPDKAHLNLHINSLELGDSAVYFCASSQDLVRGELFFGEGSRLTVL.

This clonotype came up many times. The chain recombines TRBV7-2 with TRBJ2-3; D is perhaps TRBD2 (6 bases). The CDR3 is 14 amino acids. The V gene's germline CDR1 is SGHTA and CDR2 FQGNSA. The V and J ends lost 5 bases and 0 bases respectively, with 9 bases between them. The CDR3 coding sequence is TGTGCCAGCAGCCCAGGGACTAGCACAGATACGCAGTATTTT. It codes for CASSPGTSTDTQYF.

This sequence joins TRBV9 and TRBJ2-5, with TRBD2 matching over 9 bases. This CDR3 contains 17 residues. The germline V gene has CDR1 SGDLS and CDR2 YYNGEE. Trimming at V came to 0 bases and at J to 1 base, leaving 7 bases not matched to a gene. DNA for the CDR3: TGTGCCAGCAGCGTAGATCCCGCTAGCGGGGCCCAAGAGACCCAGTACTTC. Translating it yields CASSVDPASGAQETQYF.

This clonotype has a handful of counts. The chain carries TRBV2 and TRBJ2-4; TRBD2 matches 7 bases. Germline V gene lookup returns CDR1 SNHLY and CDR2 FYNNEI. This CDR3 comprises 17 residues. V dropped 3 bases and J dropped 1; count of bases not matched to a gene: 9. As DNA, the CDR3 is TGTGCCAGCAGTGACGGGTGGGCGGGAGCCGCCAAAAACATTCAGTACTTC. Translating it yields CASSDGWAGAAKNIQYF.

A few counts support this clonotype. This sequence joins TRBV25-1 and TRBJ1-5; D uncertain. V dropped 4 bases and J dropped 2 bases, with 6 bases sitting between them. The CDR3 is made up of 13 amino acids. The V gene's germline CDR1 is MGHDK and CDR2 SYGVNS. The CDR3 region has the DNA TGTGCCAGCAGTGGATTTGGCAATCAGCCCCAGCATTTT. This codes for CASSGFGNQPQHF. The variable domain in full, with the rest retrieved from reference TRBV25-1 and TRBJ1-5, is EADIYQTPRYLVIGTGKKITLECSQTMGHDKMYWYQQDPGMELHLIHYSYGVNSTEKGDLSSESTVSRIRTEHFPLTLESARPSHTSQYLCASSGFGNQPQHFGDGTRLSIL.

This sequence joins TRBV7-8 and TRBJ2-7, with D maybe TRBD2 (5 bases). Per germline, CDR1 SGHVS and CDR2 FQNEAQ. The CDR3 has 16 residues. V dropped 5 bases and J dropped 2 bases, with 19 bases sitting between them. CDR3 loop: CASSPRRTRVTYEQYF. The CDR3 coding sequence is TGTGCCAGCAGCCCTCGACGGACGCGGGTCACCTACGAGCAGTACTTC.

The J gene is TRBJ2-1, the V gene TRBV20-1, with TRBD2 identical over 10 bases. The CDR3 length is 15 residues. The germline V gene encodes CDR1 DFQATT and CDR2 SNEGSKA (reference sequence). Trimming removed 6 bases from V and 7 bases from J; junction bases left unmatched: 12. The CDR3 loop reads CSARRTSGPGNEQFF. As DNA, the CDR3 is TGCAGTGCAAGGAGGACTAGCGGTCCAGGAAATGAGCAGTTCTTC.

This clonotype was recorded a few times. In nucleotides, the CDR3 is TGCGCCAGCAGCCATCCCGGGACAGGGGACAGGGGCTACACCTTC. Residues: CASSHPGTGDRGYTF. V is TRBV4-1 and J is TRBJ1-2, with 10 bases identical to TRBD1. The CDR3 runs 15 residues. The V segment lost 3 bases and the J segment 8 bases; nucleotides outside the gene matches: 9. Germline V gene lookup returns CDR1 MGHRA and CDR2 YSYEKL.

The chain joins TRBV27 to TRBJ2-7; 11 bases align to TRBD2. The CDR3 is 19 amino acids. Trimming at V came to 7 bases and at J to 0 bases, leaving 17 bases not matched to a gene. Germline V CDR1 and CDR2: MNHEY, SMNVEV (reference sequence). CDR3 bases: TGTGCCAGCAATTTGCGTCCGGGACTAGCGGAGCGAAACTCCTACGAGCAGTACTTC. The encoded protein is CASNLRPGLAERNSYEQYF.

This clonotype was observed a single time. The rearrangement joins TRBV20-1 to TRBJ1-2; no clear D gene. The CDR3 spans 12 residues. V gave up 2 bases and J gave up 5 bases, with 9 bases separating them. From germline, CDR1 is DFQATT and CDR2 SNEGSKA (reference sequence). The DNA of the CDR3 is TGCAGTGCTAGACTACAGAGGTATGGCTACACCTTC. This codes for CSARLQRYGYTF.

The V call is TRBV11-2, the J call TRBJ2-7, with 8 positions matching TRBD1. The DNA end is more similar to TRBJ2-5, so the J call may be wrong. CDR3 length equals 14 residues. The germline gives CDR1 SGHAT, CDR2 FQNNGV. The CDR3 sequence: CASRRRQGLETQYF. The CDR3 DNA follows: TGTGCCAGCAGACGAAGACAGGGGTTGGAGACCCAGTACTTC.

This clonotype came up a few times. The rearrangement joins TRBV20-1 to TRBJ2-1; 8 bases map to TRBD1. V was pared by 5 bases and J by 9 bases, with 18 bases of the junction left unmatched. In germline, CDR1 is DFQATT, CDR2 SNEGSKA (reference sequence). This CDR3 spans 16 amino acids. The CDR3 DNA is TGCAGTGCTCCCACAGGGGGTGGGACGTCGGGTAGTGAGCAGTTCTTC. The encoded protein is CSAPTGGGTSGSEQFF.

V and J are TRBV6-5 and TRBJ2-2; D unresolved. V was pared by 0 bases and J by 1 base, with 9 bases between. From germline, CDR1 is MNHEY and CDR2 SVGAGI. This CDR3 comprises 16 residues. CDR3 sequence: CASSYSWSLNTGELFF. The CDR3 region has the DNA TGTGCCAGCAGTTACTCGTGGAGTTTGAACACCGGGGAGCTGTTTTTT.

The chain employs TRBV12-3 or TRBV12-4 and TRBJ2-1; D may be TRBD2 (7 bases). Trimming took off 5 bases at V and 9 bases at J, with 17 bases between the two ends. This CDR3 region has 14 residues. The CDR3 nucleotides are TGTGCCAGCAGTCCCATGGGGAGGGGGGGTGAGCAGTTCTTC. Protein sequence: CASSPMGRGGEQFF.

The chain has TRBV7-3 and TRBJ2-1; the match to TRBD2 covers 10 bases. From germline, CDR1 is SGHTA and CDR2 FQGTGA. The length of the CDR3 is 18 residues. Trimming at V came to 4 bases and at J to 4 bases, leaving 13 bases not matched to a gene. For the CDR3, the DNA is TGTGCCAGCAGCTCCCGGGGGCCGACTAGCGGGTTTTACAATGAGCAGTTCTTC. Translating it yields CASSSRGPTSGFYNEQFF.

This clonotype was seen a few times. The chain is built from TRBV12-3 or TRBV12-4 and TRBJ2-1, with D tentatively TRBD2 (6 bases). Trimming stripped 3 bases from V and 3 bases from J, with 6 bases between. The CDR3 spans 13 residues. CDR3 nucleotide sequence: TGTGCCAGCAGTTTCGGGAGCTACAATGAGCAGTTCTTC. This codes for CASSFGSYNEQFF.

V gene TRBV20-1 combines with J gene TRBJ2-5, with D unclear. This CDR3 spans 10 amino acids. V was shortened by 6 bases and J by 11 bases, with 13 bases between the two germline ends. Looked up from germline, CDR1 is DFQATT and CDR2 is SNEGSKA (reference sequence). CDR3 protein: CSALSQEQYF. The CDR3 DNA sequence: TGCAGTGCCCTGAGCCAGGAGCAGTACTTC.

The V gene is TRBV5-7, the J gene TRBJ2-7; D could derive from TRBD1 or TRBD2 (6 bases each). TRBV5-7 is sorted into the ORF group, with uncertain function. The V end was cut by 4 bases, the J end by 0 bases, with 17 bases between. This CDR3 is built from 16 residues. In DNA form, the CDR3 reads TGTGCCAGCAGCCCGCGGGGACAACCCAGCTCCTACGAGCAGTACTTC. This codes for CASSPRGQPSSYEQYF.

The rearrangement links TRBV11-2 to TRBJ2-3; 8 nucleotides line up with TRBD2. V lost 4 bases to trimming and J lost 4 bases; unmatched junction nucleotides: 13. Germline values: CDR1 SGHAT, CDR2 FQNNGV. The CDR3 is 17 residues long. CDR3 DNA sequence: TGTGCCAGCAGCTCGCTACAGGGACTAGTGGGAGCAGATACGCAGTATTTT. It is translated as CASSSLQGLVGADTQYF.

In its sample, this clonotype was seen a few times. The rearrangement joins TRBV3-1 to TRBJ2-3, with D perhaps TRBD2 (6 bases). Germline values: CDR1 LGHDT, CDR2 YNNKEL (reference sequence). This CDR3 is built from 14 residues. With 3 bases removed from V and 4 bases from J, the gap between germline ends came to 11 bases. The chain's CDR3 is CASSHGGRADTQYF. The CDR3 bases are TGTGCCAGCAGCCATGGGGGGAGAGCAGATACGCAGTATTTT.

This chain connects TRBV9 to TRBJ2-4; TRBD2 aligns across 7 bases. The J call may be mistaken, given a closer DNA end match to TRBJ2-7. Germline CDR1 SGDLS, CDR2 YYNGEE. The CDR3 has 15 amino acids. Here the CDR3 reads CASSVALTSQYEQYF. The CDR3 DNA is TGTGCCAGCAGCGTAGCTCTGACTAGCCAGTACGAGCAGTACTTC.

The chain has TRBV11-2 and TRBJ1-2; D gene uncertain. From germline, CDR1 is SGHAT and CDR2 FQNNGV. V lost 8 bases and J lost 5, with 21 bases in between. The CDR3 totals 15 residues. DNA of the CDR3: TGTGCCAGCTCTACGTCTTTCGTACGGAGTTATGGCTACACCTTC. Translating gives CASSTSFVRSYGYTF. Variable domain in full (rest from reference TRBV11-2 and TRBJ1-2): EAGVAQSPRYKIIEKRQSVAFWCNPISGHATLYWYQQILGQGPKLLIQFQNNGVVDDSQLPKDRFSAERLKGVDSTLKIQPAKLEDSAVYLCASSTSFVRSYGYTFGSGTRLTVV.

This clonotype was counted ten times or more. The V and J genes are TRBV7-2 and TRBJ2-3; no clear D gene. Germline V gene lookup returns CDR1 SGHTA and CDR2 FQGNSA. The CDR3 is made up of 14 amino acids. Trimming took off 5 bases at V and 2 bases at J, with 11 bases between the two ends. The CDR3 region has the DNA TGTGCCAGCAGCCCCGCCTATGCCACAGATACGCAGTATTTT. Amino acids: CASSPAYATDTQYF. Looking up the rest from reference TRBV7-2 and TRBJ2-3 gives the full variable domain: GAGVSQSPSNKVTEKGKDVELRCDPISGHTALYWYRQSLGQGLEFLIYFQGNSAPDKSGLPSDRFSAERTGGSVSTLTIQRTQQEDSAVYLCASSPAYATDTQYFGPGTRLTVL.